Given below is one T cell receptor (beta chain) in context. Antigen unknown. These data originate in a study of T cell responses to AZD1222 COVID-19 vaccine. The repertoire was sequenced with immunoSEQ multiplex PCR; TCRdb's copy has only in-frame clones and lacks some. The sample lists around 80,000 clones, about 83% occurring once. Study findings and constraints: With two AZD1222 doses given, Spike-specific TCR breadth and depth both rose. Dominant at 160-218 and 743-854, vaccine-associated CD4 TCRs also spanned spike. It should be noted that donors were predominantly white British and more often female, and clonal diversity was possibly underestimated.

CDR3 length: 13 residues. CDR1 and CDR2 from the germline V gene are MNHEY and SVGEGT. The J segment lost 5 bases and the V segment lost 4 bases, leaving 4 bases of the junction unmatched. This sequence joins TRBV6-2 or TRBV6-3 and TRBJ2-5; 7 bases line up with TRBD1. This clonotype was obtained from an adult in good health. Sequenced here: peripheral blood, sampled on day 0 of AZD1222 vaccination. The CDR3 DNA sequence: TGTGCCAGCAGTTCCAGGGGGAAGGAGACCCAGTACTTC. Protein sequence: CASSSRGKETQYF.